A single TCR beta chain is shown here with its context. Its target is unknown. This sample was taken from a study of T cell responses to AZD1222 COVID-19 vaccine. Sequencing used immunoSEQ multiplex PCR; TCRdb keeps in-frame clones, though not all of them. The sample shows 150,000 to 180,000 clones, 90% of them seen only once. The CDR3 covers 16 residues. In germline, CDR1 is SEHNR, CDR2 FQNEAQ (reference sequence). The junction had 11 bases not matched to a gene; V was cut back by 2 bases and J by 10 bases. Study-wide points: In a largely white British group with more females than males, clonal diversity was possibly underestimated. Vaccine-related CD4 TCRs covered spike, predominating at 160-218 and 743-854.

Sample: peripheral blood, taken on day 0 of AZD1222 vaccination. This clonotype was obtained from an adult in good health. The chain combines TRBV7-9 with TRBJ1-6; 7 positions match TRBD1. The CDR3 DNA sequence: TGTGCCAGCAGCTTATCCCCGGGACAGATTACATCACCCCTCCACTTT. Translation gives CASSLSPGQITSPLHF.